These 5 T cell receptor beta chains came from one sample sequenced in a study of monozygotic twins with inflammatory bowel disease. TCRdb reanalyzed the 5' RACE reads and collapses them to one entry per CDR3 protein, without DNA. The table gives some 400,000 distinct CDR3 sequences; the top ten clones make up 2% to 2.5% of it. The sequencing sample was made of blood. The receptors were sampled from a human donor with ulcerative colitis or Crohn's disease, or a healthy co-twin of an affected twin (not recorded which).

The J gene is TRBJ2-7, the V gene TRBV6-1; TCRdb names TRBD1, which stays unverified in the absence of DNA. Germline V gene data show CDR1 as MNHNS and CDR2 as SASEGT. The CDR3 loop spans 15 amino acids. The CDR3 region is CASSPRGRVLDEQYF.

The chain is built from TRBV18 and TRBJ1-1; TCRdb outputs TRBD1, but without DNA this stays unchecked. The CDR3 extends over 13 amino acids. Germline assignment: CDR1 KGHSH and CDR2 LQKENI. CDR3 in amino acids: CASSPVSGIEAFF. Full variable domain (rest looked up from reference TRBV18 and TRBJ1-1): NAGVMQNPRHLVRRRGQEARLRCSPMKGHSHVYWYRQLPEEGLKFMVYLQKENIIDESGMPKERFSAEFPKEGPSILRIQQVVRGDSAAYFCASSPVSGIEAFFGQGTRLTVV.

The CDR3: CSAKTGGDYGYTF. The rearrangement joins TRBV20-1 to TRBJ1-2; with no DNA, the TCRdb D assignment of TRBD1 cannot be verified. Looked up from germline, CDR1 is DFQATT and CDR2 is SNEGSKA (reference sequence). The CDR3 covers 13 residues.

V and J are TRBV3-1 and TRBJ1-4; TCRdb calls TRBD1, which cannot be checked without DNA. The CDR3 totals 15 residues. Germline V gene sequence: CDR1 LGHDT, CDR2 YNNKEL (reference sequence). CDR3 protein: CASSQVMDSREKLFF. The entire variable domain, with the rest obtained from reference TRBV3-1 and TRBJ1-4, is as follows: DTAVSQTPKYLVTQMGNDKSIKCEQNLGHDTMYWYKQDSKKFLKIMFSYNNKELIINETVPNRFSPKSPDKAHLNLHINSLELGDSAVYFCASSQVMDSREKLFFGSGTQLSVL.

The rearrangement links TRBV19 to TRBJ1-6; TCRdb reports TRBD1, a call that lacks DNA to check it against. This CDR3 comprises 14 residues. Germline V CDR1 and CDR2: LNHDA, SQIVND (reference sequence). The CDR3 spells CATQGQDHTRALHF.